The 14 T cell receptor beta chains in this list originate from one sample, sequenced in a study of cytomegalovirus exposure and HLA in healthy donors. It was with 60 Vbeta and 13 Jbeta primers that the PCR ran. TCRdb's table, derived via immunoSEQ multiplex PCR, lists solely in-frame clones and lacks some. This listing includes some 20,000 clones. What was sequenced was PBMCs. Every receptor here comes from a man in his fifties or sixties in good health and CMV-seropositive.

This chain joins TRBV12-5 and TRBJ2-3, with D unresolved. The length of the CDR3 is 14 residues. V dropped 6 bases and J dropped 9 bases, with 19 bases sitting between them. Germline values: CDR1 LGHNT, CDR2 FRNRAP. The CDR3 DNA is TGTGCTAGTGGGGGCCTGCAAAAAACCCTCACGCAGTATTTT. Translation: CASGGLQKTLTQYF. The full variable domain, rest sourced from reference TRBV12-5 and TRBJ2-3, is DARVTQTPRHKVTEMGQEVTMRCQPILGHNTVFWYRQTMMQGLELLAYFRNRAPLDDSGMPKDRFSAEMPDATLATLKIQPSEPRDSAVYFCASGGLQKTLTQYFGPGTRLTVL.

The J gene is TRBJ1-2, the V gene TRBV18; 8 positions agree with TRBD1. CDR1 and CDR2 (germline): KGHSH, LQKENI. The CDR3 contains 14 residues. The V segment lost 3 bases and the J segment 8 bases; nucleotides outside the gene matches: 8. CDR3 sequence: CASSPGTGIEGYTF. The CDR3 nucleotides are TGTGCCAGCTCACCCGGGACAGGAATTGAAGGCTACACCTTC.

V and J are TRBV30 and TRBJ1-1; 7 nucleotides agree with TRBD1. The germline gives CDR1 GTSNPN, CDR2 SVGIG (reference sequence). The V segment lost 0 bases and the J segment 1 base; nucleotides outside the gene matches: 2. CDR3 length: 14 amino acids. This CDR3 is CAWSVTGWNTEAFF. Written as DNA, the CDR3 is TGTGCCTGGAGTGTGACAGGGTGGAACACTGAAGCTTTCTTT. Combining the CDR3 with reference TRBV30 and TRBJ1-1 gives the whole variable domain SQTIHQWPATLVQPVGSPLSLECTVEGTSNPNLYWYRQAAGRGLQLLFYSVGIGQISSEVPQNLSASRPQDRQFILSSKKLLLSDSGFYLCAWSVTGWNTEAFFGQGTRLTVV.

The chain couples TRBV4-1 to TRBJ1-3; 8 nucleotides align to TRBD1. The CDR3 covers 18 residues. Germline V gene data show CDR1 as MGHRA and CDR2 as YSYEKL. Unmatched junction bases numbered 10, after V lost 3 bases and J lost 0 bases. The CDR3 nucleotides read TGCGCCAGCAGCCACCTCCGGGGGACAGGAGTCTCTGGAAACACCATATATTTT. This gives the protein CASSHLRGTGVSGNTIYF.

This chain uses TRBV7-9 with TRBJ2-7; 7 bases agree with TRBD1. The CDR3 totals 16 residues. Germline V lookup: CDR1 SEHNR, CDR2 FQNEAQ (reference sequence). V gave up 4 bases and J gave up 2 bases; unmatched junction bases: 11. DNA for the CDR3: TGTGCCAGCAGCTCCCAGACAGGGAGAGGTACCTACGAGCAGTACTTC. It encodes CASSSQTGRGTYEQYF. The variable domain in full, with the rest retrieved from reference TRBV7-9 and TRBJ2-7, is DTGVSQNPRHKITKRGQNVTFRCDPISEHNRLYWYRQTLGQGPEFLTYFQNEAQLEKSRLLSDRFSAERPKGSFSTLEIQRTEQGDSAMYLCASSSQTGRGTYEQYFGPGTRLTVT.

The chain employs TRBV29-1 and TRBJ2-7; D may be TRBD1 (6 bases). V was clipped by 7 bases and J by 0 bases, with 16 bases between them. The CDR3 spans 14 residues. In germline, CDR1 is SQVTM, CDR2 ANQGSEA. The DNA of the CDR3 is TGCAGCGCCCGGACAGAATTACACTCCTACGAGCAGTACTTC. It specifies CSARTELHSYEQYF.

This chain uses TRBV5-6 with TRBJ2-1; maybe TRBD2 (6 bases). In germline, CDR1 is SGHDT, CDR2 YYEEEE. The CDR3 extends over 14 amino acids. The V and J ends lost 3 bases and 7 bases respectively, with 14 bases between them. The CDR3 is CASSSGTRKNEQFF. DNA of the CDR3: TGTGCCAGCAGCTCCGGGACTCGTAAGAATGAGCAGTTCTTC.

The rearrangement joins TRBV5-1 to TRBJ2-5; 7 positions match TRBD1. Germline trimming cut 2 bases from V and 3 bases from J; bases unmatched to any gene: 1. The CDR3 consists of 13 residues. CDR1 is SGHRS and CDR2 is YFSETQ in the germline V gene. The CDR3 DNA reads as TGCGCCAGCAGCTTCCAGGGGGAAGAGACCCAGTACTTC. It codes for CASSFQGEETQYF. The variable domain in full, completed from reference TRBV5-1 and TRBJ2-5, reads KAGVTQTPRYLIKTRGQQVTLSCSPISGHRSVSWYQQTPGQGLQFLFEYFSETQRNKGNFPGRFSGRQFSNSRSEMNVSTLELGDSALYLCASSFQGEETQYFGPGTRLLVL.

J is TRBJ2-7 and V is TRBV4-1; D is possibly TRBD1 (6 bases). V shed 0 bases and J shed 3 bases, with 12 bases lying between them. This CDR3 contains 15 residues. The germline gives CDR1 MGHRA, CDR2 YSYEKL. DNA for the CDR3: TGCGCCAGCAGCCAAGATCGCAGGGGTGACTACGAGCAGTACTTC. Protein sequence: CASSQDRRGDYEQYF.

J is TRBJ2-7 and V is TRBV6-1; 9 bases align to TRBD2. The CDR3 length is 14 residues. From germline, CDR1 is MNHNS and CDR2 SASEGT. The junction had 6 bases not matched to a gene; V was cut back by 8 bases and J by 1 base. The CDR3 bases are TGTGCCAGCGGACTAGCGTCACATTCCTACGAGCAGTACTTC. The encoded protein is CASGLASHSYEQYF.

The V call is TRBV5-1, the J call TRBJ2-1; 7 bases align to TRBD2. The CDR3 is 15 amino acids. Germline V gene data show CDR1 as SGHRS and CDR2 as YFSETQ. The V segment lost 0 bases and the J segment 8 bases; nucleotides outside the gene matches: 8. This CDR3 is CASSLALAGADEQFF. The CDR3, as DNA: TGCGCCAGCAGCTTGGCCTTAGCGGGTGCCGATGAGCAGTTCTTC.

This chain links TRBV10-1 with TRBJ2-6; the D is unclear. The germline V gene has CDR1 WNHNN and CDR2 SYGVQD (reference sequence). The CDR3 covers 15 residues. V was cut by 10 bases and J by 4 bases, with 17 bases left in between. Here the CDR3 reads CATSSPRNGANVLTF. The CDR3, as DNA: TGCGCCACCTCTTCCCCGCGGAACGGGGCCAACGTCCTGACTTTC.

This chain's CDR3 is CASSLGRGRNYGYTF. The CDR3 DNA reads as TGTGCCAGCAGCTTAGGCAGGGGAAGAAACTATGGCTACACCTTC. The rearrangement uses TRBV5-6 and TRBJ1-2; a weak D match, TRBD1 (6 bases). Germline lookup yields CDR1 SGHDT and CDR2 YYEEEE. The CDR3 consists of 15 residues. Trimming took 2 bases from V and 2 from J, leaving 13 bases between them.

This chain connects TRBV27 to TRBJ2-2; no definite D call. CDR3 size: 15 residues. Trimming took 4 bases from V and 0 from J, leaving 9 bases between them. In germline, CDR1 is MNHEY, CDR2 SMNVEV (reference sequence). CDR3 residues: CASSSSGANTGELFF. CDR3 bases: TGTGCCAGCAGTTCCTCAGGCGCGAACACCGGGGAGCTGTTTTTT.